The next 18 T cell receptor beta chains were all read from a single sample in a study of blood T cells in healthy people across ages. Combining a sample-barcoded 5' primer with a J-beta primer mix, a second PCR ran for about 7 to 12 cycles. TCRdb reprocessed the 5' RACE reads with MiXCR, giving one entry per CDR3 protein. Of more than 500,000 distinct CDR3 sequences listed, over 25% were seen once; the top ten hold over 3.5%. These data were also reused for a study on T cells of mothers and their children.

Material: blood. All receptors derive from a boy aged 2 to 10 in good health.

This clonotype turned up a few times. The V call is TRBV10-2, the J call TRBJ1-3; a possible D gene is TRBD1 (6 bases). Per germline, CDR1 WSHSY and CDR2 SAAADI. The CDR3 contains 18 residues. Trimming removed 0 bases at V and 0 bases at J, with 15 bases between. The CDR3, as DNA: TGCGCCAGCAGTGAGTCTGGCGGGGGGACACCCTCTGGAAACACCATATATTTT. It encodes CASSESGGGTPSGNTIYF.

The genes are TRBV20-1 and TRBJ1-5, with D possibly matching TRBD1 (5 bases). This CDR3 comprises 18 residues. Germline lookup yields CDR1 DFQATT and CDR2 SNEGSKA (reference sequence). In DNA form, the CDR3 reads TGCGCGGCTGAGCTGTTAAAGGCGGGGACTATAGGCAATCAGCCCCAGCATTTT. Its protein product is CAAELLKAGTIGNQPQHF.

The genes are TRBV5-1 and TRBJ1-1; TRBD1 matches 7 bases. Trimming removed 1 base from V and 0 bases from J; junction bases left unmatched: 3. The germline gives CDR1 SGHRS, CDR2 YFSETQ. There are 15 residues in the CDR3. The CDR3 sequence: CASSLIQGVNTEAFF. The CDR3 DNA is TGCGCCAGCAGCTTGATTCAGGGGGTGAACACTGAAGCTTTCTTT.

This clonotype came up a few times. This CDR3 fails to terminate in the conserved phenylalanine or tryptophan, so it likely reflects a read error. The chain is built from TRBV20-1 and TRBJ1-2; TRBD1 is a possible D gene (5 bases). V lost 0 bases, J lost 4 bases, and 12 bases lay in between. This CDR3 region has 14 residues. CDR1 is DFQATT, CDR2 SNEGSKA, per germline (reference sequence). CDR3 sequence reads: CSARDEDTSYGYTS. CDR3 nucleotide sequence: TGCAGTGCTAGAGATGAGGACACCTCCTATGGCTACACCTCC.

This clonotype was counted between two and nine times. J is TRBJ1-2 and V is TRBV6-1; no clear D gene. The ends were cut back, 3 bases at V and 0 bases at J, with 11 bases in the middle. CDR1 and CDR2 from the germline V gene are MNHNS and SASEGT. The CDR3 has 15 amino acids. The CDR3 nucleotides read TGTGCCAGCAGTGACATGGGAGCCGCTAACTATGGCTACACCTTC. Protein product: CASSDMGAANYGYTF.

This chain joins TRBV9 and TRBJ2-7; D is unresolved. The CDR3 runs to 14 residues. The ends were cut back, 0 bases at V and 0 bases at J, with 7 bases in the middle. Germline values: CDR1 SGDLS, CDR2 YYNGEE. The CDR3 DNA follows: TGTGCCAGCAGCGTAGCAGCGACCTCCTACGAGCAGTACTTC. Its translation: CASSVAATSYEQYF. The entire variable domain, with the rest obtained from reference TRBV9 and TRBJ2-7, is as follows: DSGVTQTPKHLITATGQRVTLRCSPRSGDLSVYWYQQSLDQGLQFLIQYYNGEERAKGNILERFSAQQFPDLHSELNLSSLELGDSALYFCASSVAATSYEQYFGPGTRLTVT.

The table lists this clonotype with a few counts. The J gene is TRBJ2-7, the V gene TRBV15; the match to TRBD2 covers 7 bases. The V and J ends lost 8 bases and 4 bases, in that order; junction bases with no gene match: 8. The CDR3 extends over 13 amino acids. CDR1 and CDR2 (germline): LNHNV, YYDKDF (reference sequence). In DNA, the CDR3 is TGTGCCACCGGCAAGGGCGGGGGATACGAGCAGTACTTC. This translates into CATGKGGGYEQYF. Full variable domain (remainder filled in from reference TRBV15 and TRBJ2-7): DAMVIQNPRYQVTQFGKPVTLSCSQTLNHNVMYWYQQKSSQAPKLLFHYYDKDFNNEADTPDNFQSRRPNTSFCFLDIRSPGLGDTAMYLCATGKGGGYEQYFGPGTRLTVT.

This chain uses TRBV20-1 with TRBJ2-4; D is uncertain. The CDR3 length is 14 residues. Trimming removed 3 bases from V and 0 bases from J, with 9 bases in between. Per germline, CDR1 DFQATT and CDR2 SNEGSKA (reference sequence). CDR3 region: CSARVALAKNIQYF. In nucleotides, the CDR3 is TGCAGTGCTAGGGTAGCACTAGCCAAAAACATTCAGTACTTC.

This clonotype was counted only a few times. The chain links TRBV4-1 to TRBJ2-5; D remains unclear. Gene TRBJ2-1 matches the end of the DNA better, so the J call may be wrong. CDR3 length equals 14 residues. Germline CDR1 reads MGHRA; CDR2 reads YSYEKL. The CDR3 DNA sequence: TGCGCCAGCAGCCAAGTTCCCAGACGCAATGAGCAGTTCTTC. Translation gives CASSQVPRRNEQFF.

This chain links TRBV20-1 with TRBJ2-7; the D gene is possibly TRBD2 (6 bases). Trimming took off 0 bases at V and 0 bases at J, with 12 bases between the two ends. Per germline, CDR1 DFQATT and CDR2 SNEGSKA (reference sequence). The CDR3 runs to 15 residues. CDR3 loop: CSARDLAPSSYEQYF. As DNA, the CDR3 is TGCAGTGCTAGAGATCTAGCGCCGAGCTCCTACGAGCAGTACTTC.

This sequence joins TRBV7-2 and TRBJ2-1; perhaps TRBD2 as D (6 bases). In germline, CDR1 is SGHTA, CDR2 FQGNSA. Trimming removed 1 base from V and 7 bases from J, with 20 bases in between. The CDR3 totals 17 residues. The DNA of the CDR3 is TGTGCCAGCAGCTTAGTCTGGATGGGGGGAACCCTGAATGAGCAGTTCTTC. Translation gives CASSLVWMGGTLNEQFF.

This clonotype was observed a handful of times. The chain couples TRBV12-3 or TRBV12-4 to TRBJ2-4; TRBD2 agrees at 7 bases. This CDR3 is built from 15 residues. The ends lost 6 bases at V and 3 bases at J; junction bases unmatched: 8. The CDR3 nucleotides read TGTGCCAGCAGGGCGGGAGCAGGAGGCAAAAACATTCAGTACTTC. It is translated as CASRAGAGGKNIQYF.

The table lists this clonotype with a few counts. The genes are TRBV15 and TRBJ2-7; D is possibly TRBD1 (5 bases). In germline, CDR1 is LNHNV, CDR2 YYDKDF (reference sequence). The CDR3 totals 16 residues. The V and J ends lost 3 bases and 2 bases respectively, with 17 bases between them. The CDR3 coding sequence is TGTGCCACCAGCAGGAACAGGAGCTCGGGCCCCTACGAGCAGTACTTC. Encoded protein: CATSRNRSSGPYEQYF.

V is TRBV7-2 and J is TRBJ2-5, with 8 bases identical to TRBD2. The CDR3 is 15 residues long. Germline-derived CDR1 and CDR2 are SGHTA and FQGNSA. The J segment lost 4 bases and the V segment lost 2 bases, leaving 6 bases of the junction unmatched. The CDR3 region has the DNA TGTGCCAGCAGCTTAATCGGGGGGGCGGTAGAGACCCAGTACTTC. This gives the protein CASSLIGGAVETQYF.

This clonotype was counted only a few times. The chain links TRBV20-1 to TRBJ2-1; possibly TRBD2 for D (5 bases). The CDR3 is 13 amino acids. From germline, CDR1 is DFQATT and CDR2 SNEGSKA (reference sequence). Trimming shortened V by 2 bases and J by 3 bases, and 8 bases separated the two germline ends. CDR3 bases: TGCAGTGCTAGAACTAGGATCTACAATGAGCAGTTCTTC. Translating it yields CSARTRIYNEQFF.

CDR3 residues: CASKGHLAGGYNEQFF. The CDR3 coding sequence is TGTGCCAGCAAAGGGCATTTAGCGGGGGGGTATAATGAGCAGTTCTTC. The V gene is TRBV12-3 or TRBV12-4, the J gene TRBJ2-1, with 11 bases lining up with TRBD2. V was clipped by 7 bases and J by 7 bases; unmatched bases: 12. The length of the CDR3 is 16 residues.

The chain recombines TRBV4-1 with TRBJ2-3, with 7 nucleotides matching TRBD1. The V segment lost 6 bases and the J segment 3 bases; nucleotides outside the gene matches: 9. This CDR3 spans 15 amino acids. The germline V gene encodes CDR1 MGHRA and CDR2 YSYEKL. The CDR3: CASRRGGRGTDTQYF. The CDR3 bases are TGCGCCAGCAGACGAGGGGGCAGGGGAACAGATACGCAGTATTTT.

This clonotype came up a few times. V is TRBV12-3 or TRBV12-4 and J is TRBJ1-1; no firm D call. V was trimmed by 8 bases and J by 11 bases, leaving 15 bases between them. The CDR3 is made up of 11 amino acids. The CDR3 DNA is TGTGCCAGCGGGGAATCCGAGACTGCTTTCTTT. It specifies CASGESETAFF.